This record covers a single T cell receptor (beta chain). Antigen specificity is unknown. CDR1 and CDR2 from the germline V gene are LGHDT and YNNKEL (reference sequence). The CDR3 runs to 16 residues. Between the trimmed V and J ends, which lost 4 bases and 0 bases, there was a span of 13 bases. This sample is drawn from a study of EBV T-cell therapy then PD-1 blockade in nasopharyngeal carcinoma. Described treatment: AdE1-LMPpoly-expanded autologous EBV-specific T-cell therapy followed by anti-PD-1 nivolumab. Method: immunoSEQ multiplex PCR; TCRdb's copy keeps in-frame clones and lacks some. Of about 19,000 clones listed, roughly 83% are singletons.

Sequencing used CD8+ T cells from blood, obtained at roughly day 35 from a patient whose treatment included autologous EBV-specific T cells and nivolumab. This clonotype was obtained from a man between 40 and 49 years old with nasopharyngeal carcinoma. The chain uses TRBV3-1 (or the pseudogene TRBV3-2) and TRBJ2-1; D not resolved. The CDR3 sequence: CASSLGLSRSYNEQFF. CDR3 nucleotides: TGTGCCAGCAGCCTGGGATTGTCCCGCTCCTACAATGAGCAGTTCTTC.